A single sample gave rise to the 8 T cell receptor beta chains below, sequenced in a study of blood T cell repertoires in COVID-19. TCRdb's table, derived via immunoSEQ multiplex PCR, lists solely in-frame clones and lacks some. This sample has 280,000 or so clones, with approximately 84% found just once. Sequencing was performed on peripheral blood. All receptors come from a woman in her thirties who had recovered from COVID-19.

The chain links TRBV3-1 (or the pseudogene TRBV3-2) to TRBJ1-5, with D unclear. The CDR3 spans 14 residues. Germline V gene data show CDR1 as LGHDT and CDR2 as YNNKEL (reference sequence). The V end lost 8 bases, the J end lost 3 bases, and 14 bases lay between the germline ends. CDR3 residues: CASSTGRDNQPQHF. CDR3 bases: TGTGCCAGCTCAACCGGACGGGACAATCAGCCCCAGCATTTT.

Regarding this clone: Within the sample, other DNA sequences also encode this same CDR3. The chain uses TRBV18 and TRBJ1-1; no clear D gene. The CDR3 contains 13 residues. CDR1 and CDR2 from the germline V gene are KGHSH and LQKENI. V was cut by 5 bases and J by 7 bases, with 14 bases left in between. Here the CDR3 DNA reads TGTGCCAGCTCATCCCCCCGGGAATTTGAAGCTTTCTTT. It yields the protein CASSSPREFEAFF.

The genes are TRBV19 and TRBJ1-2, with 7 positions matching TRBD1. The germline V gene encodes CDR1 LNHDA and CDR2 SQIVND (reference sequence). The ends lost 5 bases at V and 8 bases at J; junction bases unmatched: 11. This CDR3 spans 14 amino acids. The DNA for the CDR3 is TGTGCCAGTAGTCCGGGACAGACTCTTCGGGGCTACACCTTC. The encoded protein is CASSPGQTLRGYTF.

This clone was detected only a few times. The CDR3 sequence: CASSFGDSSNEKLFF. The DNA for the CDR3 is TGTGCCAGCAGCTTTGGGGACAGCTCAAATGAAAAACTGTTTTTT. The V and J genes are TRBV11-2 and TRBJ1-4, with 7 bases lining up with TRBD1. The trim removed 3 bases at V and 5 bases at J, leaving 6 bases unmatched. This CDR3 is 15 amino acids long. Germline-derived CDR1 and CDR2 are SGHAT and FQNNGV.

The genes are TRBV20-1 and TRBJ1-6, with 7 bases aligning to TRBD1. V shed 3 bases and J 9 bases; nucleotides not matched to a gene: 5. CDR1 and CDR2 from the germline V gene are DFQATT and SNEGSKA (reference sequence). CDR3 size: 13 residues. The CDR3 sequence: CSASYRGGSPLHF. The CDR3 nucleotides are TGCAGTGCTAGTTACAGGGGTGGTTCACCCCTCCACTTT.

This chain links TRBV6-6 with TRBJ2-2; TRBD2 matches at 10 bases. There are 15 residues in the CDR3. Germline values: CDR1 MNHNY, CDR2 SVGAGI (reference sequence). V trimming: 7 bases; J trimming: 2 bases; junction bases outside the gene matches: 4. The CDR3: CASKRTSGNTGELFF. The CDR3, as DNA: TGTGCCAGCAAACGGACTAGCGGTAACACCGGGGAGCTGTTTTTT.

The chain recombines TRBV27 with TRBJ2-7, with 7 bases matching TRBD1. V trimming: 4 bases; J trimming: 9 bases; junction bases outside the gene matches: 12. This CDR3 comprises 14 residues. CDR1 MNHEY and CDR2 SMNVEV come from the germline V gene (reference sequence). CDR3 DNA: TGTGCCAGCAGTTATTTCGGACAGGAAGAGGTGCAGTACTTC. Translation gives CASSYFGQEEVQYF.

The genes are TRBV3-1 (or the pseudogene TRBV3-2) and TRBJ1-1, with 7 bases aligning to TRBD1. The CDR3 spans 14 residues. Germline V gives CDR1 LGHDT, CDR2 YNNKEL (reference sequence). V trimming: 6 bases; J trimming: 3 bases; junction bases outside the gene matches: 7. The CDR3 is CASRRQGVDTEAFF. The CDR3 DNA reads TGTGCCAGCAGAAGACAGGGCGTCGACACTGAAGCTTTCTTT.